This TCR beta chain was obtained from a study of blood T cell repertoires in COVID-19. Whole-study context: Acute and convalescent COVID-19 samples came from the United States, Italy and Spain. The analysed material was cDNA or gDNA that came from T cells, B-cell-depleted T cells, or PBMCs.

The CDR3 totals 14 residues. Germline CDR1 is LNHDA and CDR2 is SQIVND (reference sequence). V was trimmed by 5 bases and J by 2 bases, leaving 12 bases between them. Per the original data handling: Quantification of nucleated cells was approximated via reference gene primer amplification. Here immunoSEQ multiplex PCR was the method, and the copy in TCRdb shows in-frame clones only, minus some. For V, J and clone size, that table is used; D and trimming come from the DNA. This table holds about 110,000 clones, 88% found once. This clone was found a few times. This rearrangement joins TRBV19 to TRBJ2-5, with a weak D call TRBD2 (6 bases). The TCR originated in a woman in her forties or fifties with active or convalescent COVID-19. The source material was peripheral blood. The CDR3 DNA reads TGTGCCAGTAGTTGGGGACTCAGACAAGAGACCCAGTACTTC. Its protein is CASSWGLRQETQYF.